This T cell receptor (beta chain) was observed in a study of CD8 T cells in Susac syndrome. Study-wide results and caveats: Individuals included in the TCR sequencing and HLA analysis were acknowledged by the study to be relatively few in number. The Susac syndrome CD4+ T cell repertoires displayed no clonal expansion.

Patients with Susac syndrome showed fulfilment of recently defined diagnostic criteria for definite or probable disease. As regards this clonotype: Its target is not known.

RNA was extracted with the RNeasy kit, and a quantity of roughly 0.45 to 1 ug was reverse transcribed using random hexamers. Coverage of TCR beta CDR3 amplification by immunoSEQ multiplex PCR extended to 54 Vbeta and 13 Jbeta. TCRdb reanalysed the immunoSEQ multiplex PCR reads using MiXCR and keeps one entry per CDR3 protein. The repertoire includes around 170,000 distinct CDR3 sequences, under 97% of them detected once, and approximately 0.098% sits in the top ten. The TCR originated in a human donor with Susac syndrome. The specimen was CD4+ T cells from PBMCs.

The CDR3 sequence: CSARGYRGLETQYF. The CDR3 DNA reads as TGCAGTGCTAGAGGTTACAGGGGGCTGGAGACCCAGTACTTC. The chain links TRBV20-1 to TRBJ2-5, with TRBD1 identical over 9 bases. The trim removed 1 base at V and 5 bases at J, leaving 5 bases unmatched. CDR3 length equals 14 residues. Germline CDR1 reads DFQATT; CDR2 reads SNEGSKA (reference sequence).